This T cell receptor beta chain emerged from a study of human T cells and chemical hapten exposure. Overall study context: 2% DPC was applied to approximately 2 cm by approximately 2 cm of upper inner arm skin for sensitization.

The CDR3 length is 14 residues. The V end lost 1 base, the J end lost 5 bases, and 10 bases lay between the germline ends. TCRdb used MiXCR to reprocess the RACE reads, holding one entry per CDR3 protein. The sample has around 330,000 distinct CDR3 sequences, 5.5% seen once. Time point denoted: pre-sensitization, week 0. The treatment was: therapeutic diphenylcyclopropenone sensitization with weekly scalp DPC. The TCR sequence derives from a young woman with alopecia areata. Some clones in this sample may be carry-over from other donors' samples. Here the sequenced sample was whole blood, taken in connection with sensitization to the hapten diphenylcyclopropenone (DPC). The chain links TRBV12-3 or TRBV12-4 to TRBJ2-3; D is undetermined. Here the CDR3 DNA reads TGTGCCAGCAGTTTAGATTCCCAATTAGATACGCAGTATTTT. This gives the protein CASSLDSQLDTQYF.